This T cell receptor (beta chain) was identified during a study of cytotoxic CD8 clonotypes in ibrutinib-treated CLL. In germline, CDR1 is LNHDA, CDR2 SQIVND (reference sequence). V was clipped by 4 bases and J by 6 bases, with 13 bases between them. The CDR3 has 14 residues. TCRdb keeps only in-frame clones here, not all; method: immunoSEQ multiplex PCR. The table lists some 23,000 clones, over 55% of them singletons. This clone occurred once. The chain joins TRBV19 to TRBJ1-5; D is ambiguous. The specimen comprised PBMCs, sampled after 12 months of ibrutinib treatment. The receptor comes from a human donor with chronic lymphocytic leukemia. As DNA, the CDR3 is TGTGCCAGTAGTAGGCGTAGAGAGGGTCAGCCCCAGCATTTT. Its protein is CASSRRREGQPQHF.